These T cell receptor beta chains were read from a single sample in a study of regulatory T cells in long-lasting Graves disease. TCRdb independently ran MiXCR on the multiplex PCR reads; one entry per CDR3 protein. The sample gives around 400,000 distinct CDR3 sequences, about a sixth of which show up once; 22% is in the top ten. Sequencing was performed on peripheral blood mononuclear cells (PBMCs), taken at new diagnosis, from a patient treated with antithyroid drugs. The receptors were gathered from a female donor with Graves disease. CDR3s include the opening cysteine and the closing phenylalanine or tryptophan. Fields, in order: clone size, D gene, V gene, J gene, CDR3 protein, CDR3 DNA. The D gene is left open where the match is weak. Rows may omit the clone size; those that give it use once, few, many or a size class.

clone_size: many
d_call: -
v_call: TRBV7-2
j_call: TRBJ1-1
cdr3_aa: CASSSSGWDAFF
cdr3_nt: TGTGCCAGCAGCTCCTCGGGGTGGGATGCTTTCTTT

clone_size: many
d_call: -
v_call: TRBV2
j_call: TRBJ1-2
cdr3_aa: CASNPEANYGYTF
cdr3_nt: TGTGCCAGCAATCCGGAAGCTAACTATGGCTACACCTTC

clone_size: few
d_call: -
v_call: TRBV6-6
j_call: TRBJ1-2
cdr3_aa: CASSYSRMGGGGYTF
cdr3_nt: TGTGCCAGCAGTTACTCGAGAATGGGGGGGGGTGGCTACACCTTC

clone_size: -
d_call: TRBD1
v_call: TRBV12-3/TRBV12-4
j_call: TRBJ1-2
cdr3_aa: CASTLWDRPYGYTF
cdr3_nt: TGTGCCAGCACTTTATGGGACAGACCCTATGGCTACACCTTC

clone_size: -
d_call: TRBD2
v_call: TRBV6-5
j_call: TRBJ2-1
cdr3_aa: CASSYSSPGGTYNEQFF
cdr3_nt: TGTGCCAGCAGTTACTCGAGTCCGGGAGGTACCTACAATGAGCAGTTCTTC

clone_size: -
d_call: -
v_call: TRBV28
j_call: TRBJ2-7
cdr3_aa: CASSRAESWSEDEQYF
cdr3_nt: TGTGCCAGCAGCCGCGCGGAGTCGTGGTCCGAGGACGAGCAGTACTTC

clone_size: many
d_call: TRBD2
v_call: TRBV6-1
j_call: TRBJ2-5
cdr3_aa: CASRLAGGFGETQYF
cdr3_nt: TGTGCCAGCAGGCTAGCGGGAGGTTTTGGAGAGACCCAGTACTTC

clone_size: many
d_call: -
v_call: TRBV11-2
j_call: TRBJ2-7
cdr3_aa: CASSLAGILPTYEQYF
cdr3_nt: TGTGCCAGCAGCTTAGCGGGGATCCTGCCCACCTACGAGCAGTACTTC

clone_size: many
d_call: -
v_call: TRBV10-3
j_call: TRBJ1-2
cdr3_aa: CAISDSLHAYGYTF
cdr3_nt: TGTGCCATCAGTGACTCCCTGCACGCATATGGCTACACCTTC

clone_size: -
d_call: -
v_call: TRBV6-2/TRBV6-3
j_call: TRBJ2-1
cdr3_aa: CASSKTMSPYNEQFF
cdr3_nt: TGTGCCAGCAGTAAAACTATGAGCCCCTACAATGAGCAGTTCTTC

clone_size: -
d_call: TRBD2
v_call: TRBV11-2
j_call: TRBJ2-1
cdr3_aa: CASSLVASGMSYNEQFF
cdr3_nt: TGTGCCAGCAGCTTAGTAGCTAGCGGGATGTCCTACAATGAGCAGTTCTTC

clone_size: many
d_call: -
v_call: TRBV13
j_call: TRBJ2-2
cdr3_aa: CASSSDTMPAGTGELFF
cdr3_nt: TGTGCCAGCAGCTCGGACACTATGCCGGCGGGCACCGGGGAGCTGTTTTTT

clone_size: many
d_call: TRBD1
v_call: TRBV12-3/TRBV12-4
j_call: TRBJ2-1
cdr3_aa: CASSNQGVYNEQFF
cdr3_nt: TGTGCCAGCAGTAATCAGGGGGTATACAATGAGCAGTTCTTC

clone_size: few
d_call: -
v_call: TRBV18
j_call: TRBJ2-5
cdr3_aa: CASSPRPTGSPQETQYF
cdr3_nt: TGTGCCAGCTCACCACGACCCACAGGGTCCCCCCAAGAGACCCAGTACTTC

clone_size: -
d_call: -
v_call: TRBV29-1
j_call: TRBJ1-2
cdr3_aa: CSVEEGGRYYGYTF
cdr3_nt: TGCAGCGTTGAAGAGGGGGGCAGGTACTATGGCTACACCTTC

clone_size: few
d_call: -
v_call: TRBV24-1
j_call: TRBJ2-1
cdr3_aa: CATSDFRSPNEQFF
cdr3_nt: TGTGCCACCAGTGATTTCAGGTCCCCCAATGAGCAGTTCTTC

clone_size: many
d_call: -
v_call: TRBV9
j_call: TRBJ1-4
cdr3_aa: CASSGHKEKLFF
cdr3_nt: TGTGCCAGCAGCGGGCACAAAGAAAAACTGTTTTTT

clone_size: many
d_call: -
v_call: TRBV5-1
j_call: TRBJ2-3
cdr3_aa: CASSLGTVHTQYF
cdr3_nt: TGCGCCAGCAGCTTGGGTACAGTCCATACGCAGTATTTT

clone_size: many
d_call: TRBD1
v_call: TRBV5-5
j_call: TRBJ2-5
cdr3_aa: CASSPAAGGETQYF
cdr3_nt: TGTGCCAGCAGCCCCGCGGCAGGGGGAGAGACCCAGTACTTC

clone_size: many
d_call: TRBD2
v_call: TRBV6-5
j_call: TRBJ2-1
cdr3_aa: CASSYSPLAGGNEQFF
cdr3_nt: TGTGCCAGCAGTTACTCCCCGCTAGCGGGGGGCAATGAGCAGTTCTTC

clone_size: many
d_call: -
v_call: TRBV10-3
j_call: TRBJ1-1
cdr3_aa: CAISGTMNTEAFF
cdr3_nt: TGTGCCATCAGTGGGACAATGAACACTGAAGCTTTCTTT

clone_size: many
d_call: -
v_call: TRBV2
j_call: TRBJ1-5
cdr3_aa: CASSGVLCNQPQHF
cdr3_nt: TGTGCCAGCAGCGGCGTGCTCTGCAATCAGCCCCAGCATTTT

clone_size: -
d_call: -
v_call: TRBV6-2/TRBV6-3
j_call: TRBJ2-1
cdr3_aa: CASSRRVYNEQFF
cdr3_nt: TGTGCCAGCAGTCGCAGAGTTTACAATGAGCAGTTCTTC

clone_size: many
d_call: TRBD2
v_call: TRBV12-5
j_call: TRBJ2-3
cdr3_aa: CASGLVVPSGGKLGDTQYF
cdr3_nt: TGTGCTAGTGGTTTGGTGGTACCTAGCGGGGGGAAGCTCGGAGATACGCAGTATTTT

clone_size: many
d_call: TRBD1
v_call: TRBV28
j_call: TRBJ1-5
cdr3_aa: CASSFLGGLQPQHF
cdr3_nt: TGTGCCAGCAGTTTTCTAGGGGGCCTCCAGCCCCAGCATTTT

clone_size: -
d_call: -
v_call: TRBV20-1
j_call: TRBJ2-3
cdr3_aa: CSARGPGTDTQYF
cdr3_nt: TGCAGTGCGCGGGGGCCTGGCACAGATACGCAGTATTTT

clone_size: many
d_call: TRBD1
v_call: TRBV13
j_call: TRBJ1-1
cdr3_aa: CASSPDRGKMNTEAFF
cdr3_nt: TGTGCCAGCAGCCCGGACAGGGGTAAAATGAACACTGAAGCTTTCTTT

clone_size: -
d_call: -
v_call: TRBV5-1
j_call: TRBJ1-1
cdr3_aa: CASGREGTEAFF
cdr3_nt: TGCGCCAGCGGCCGGGAAGGAACTGAAGCTTTCTTT

clone_size: many
d_call: -
v_call: TRBV20-1
j_call: TRBJ2-3
cdr3_aa: CSAREDSPSITDTQYF
cdr3_nt: TGCAGTGCTAGAGAGGACAGCCCTTCTATCACAGATACGCAGTATTTT

clone_size: few
d_call: -
v_call: TRBV5-6
j_call: TRBJ2-5
cdr3_aa: CASSLGSVQTQYF
cdr3_nt: TGTGCCAGCAGCTTGGGCAGTGTCCAGACCCAGTACTTC

clone_size: many
d_call: TRBD2
v_call: TRBV5-1
j_call: TRBJ2-7
cdr3_aa: CASSLRTSEDYSYEQYF
cdr3_nt: TGCGCCAGCAGCTTGCGGACTAGCGAGGATTATTCCTACGAGCAGTACTTC

clone_size: many
d_call: -
v_call: TRBV3-1
j_call: TRBJ1-5
cdr3_aa: CASGPGGEQPQHF
cdr3_nt: TGTGCCAGCGGGCCCGGGGGGGAGCAGCCCCAGCATTTT

clone_size: many
d_call: TRBD1
v_call: TRBV19
j_call: TRBJ1-1
cdr3_aa: CASSGQTGKNTEAFF
cdr3_nt: TGTGCCAGTAGTGGGCAGACAGGGAAGAACACTGAAGCTTTCTTT

clone_size: many
d_call: -
v_call: TRBV11-2
j_call: TRBJ1-3
cdr3_aa: CASSWGGSGNTIYF
cdr3_nt: TGTGCCAGCAGCTGGGGGGGGAGTGGAAACACCATATATTTT

clone_size: many
d_call: -
v_call: TRBV20-1
j_call: TRBJ1-1
cdr3_aa: CSARGDLNTEAFF
cdr3_nt: TGCAGTGCTCGTGGAGATTTGAACACTGAAGCTTTCTTT

clone_size: -
d_call: -
v_call: TRBV7-3
j_call: TRBJ1-1
cdr3_aa: CASSPDGPNTEAFF
cdr3_nt: TGTGCCAGCAGCCCAGACGGGCCAAACACTGAAGCTTTCTTT

clone_size: -
d_call: -
v_call: TRBV27
j_call: TRBJ1-1
cdr3_aa: CASSLLKRTEAFF
cdr3_nt: TGTGCCAGCAGTTTATTAAAGCGAACTGAAGCTTTCTTT

clone_size: many
d_call: TRBD2
v_call: TRBV20-1
j_call: TRBJ2-1
cdr3_aa: CSAEGGTGGEQFF
cdr3_nt: TGCAGTGCGGAGGGAGGGACCGGTGGTGAGCAGTTCTTC

clone_size: -
d_call: -
v_call: TRBV6-2/TRBV6-3
j_call: TRBJ1-2
cdr3_aa: CASSYSIRYGYTF
cdr3_nt: TGTGCCAGCAGTTACTCGATTCGCTATGGCTACACCTTC

clone_size: many
d_call: -
v_call: TRBV28
j_call: TRBJ2-7
cdr3_aa: CASSVQGSSYEQYF
cdr3_nt: TGTGCCAGCAGTGTGCAAGGGAGCTCCTACGAGCAGTACTTC

clone_size: -
d_call: -
v_call: TRBV28
j_call: TRBJ2-7
cdr3_aa: CASSRQFYEQYF
cdr3_nt: TGTGCCAGCAGCAGACAGTTCTACGAGCAGTACTTC